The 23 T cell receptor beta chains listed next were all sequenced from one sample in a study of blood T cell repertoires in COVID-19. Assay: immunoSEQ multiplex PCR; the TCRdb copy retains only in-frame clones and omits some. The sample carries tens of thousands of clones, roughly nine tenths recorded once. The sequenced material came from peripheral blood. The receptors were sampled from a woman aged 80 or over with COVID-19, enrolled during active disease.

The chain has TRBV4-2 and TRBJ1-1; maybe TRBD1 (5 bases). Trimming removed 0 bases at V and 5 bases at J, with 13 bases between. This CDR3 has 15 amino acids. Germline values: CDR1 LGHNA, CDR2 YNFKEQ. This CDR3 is CASSQEVGGVTEAFF. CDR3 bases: TGTGCCAGCAGCCAAGAAGTGGGGGGGGTGACTGAAGCTTTCTTT.

CDR3 bases: TGTGCCAGCCCTGGACTCGGTAGACAGGGGGCCAAAGCCTATGGCTACACCTTC. Its protein is CASPGLGRQGAKAYGYTF. The gene calls are TRBV5-4 and TRBJ1-2; 10 bases fit TRBD1. CDR3 length equals 18 residues. The germline V gene has CDR1 SGHNT and CDR2 YYREEE (reference sequence). V was pared by 7 bases and J by 4 bases, with 19 bases of the junction left unmatched.

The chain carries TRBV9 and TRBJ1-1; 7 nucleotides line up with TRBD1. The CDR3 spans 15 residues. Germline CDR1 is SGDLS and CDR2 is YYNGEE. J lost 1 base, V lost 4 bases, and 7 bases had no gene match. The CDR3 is CASSRLGQENTEAFF. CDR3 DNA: TGTGCCAGCAGCCGACTCGGACAGGAGAACACTGAAGCTTTCTTT. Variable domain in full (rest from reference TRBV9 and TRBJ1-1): DSGVTQTPKHLITATGQRVTLRCSPRSGDLSVYWYQQSLDQGLQFLIQYYNGEERAKGNILERFSAQQFPDLHSELNLSSLELGDSALYFCASSRLGQENTEAFFGQGTRLTVV.

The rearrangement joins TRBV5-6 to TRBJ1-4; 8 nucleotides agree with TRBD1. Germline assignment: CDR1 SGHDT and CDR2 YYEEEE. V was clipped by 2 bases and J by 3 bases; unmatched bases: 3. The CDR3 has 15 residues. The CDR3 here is CASSFDRGPNEKLFF. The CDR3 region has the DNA TGTGCCAGCAGCTTTGACAGGGGTCCTAATGAAAAACTGTTTTTT.

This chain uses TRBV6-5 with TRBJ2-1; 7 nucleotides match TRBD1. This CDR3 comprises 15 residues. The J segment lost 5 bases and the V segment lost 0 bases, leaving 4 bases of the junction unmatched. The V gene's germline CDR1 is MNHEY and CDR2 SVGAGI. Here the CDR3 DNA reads TGTGCCAGCAGTTACTCGACAGGGATAAACAATGAGCAGTTCTTC. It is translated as CASSYSTGINNEQFF.

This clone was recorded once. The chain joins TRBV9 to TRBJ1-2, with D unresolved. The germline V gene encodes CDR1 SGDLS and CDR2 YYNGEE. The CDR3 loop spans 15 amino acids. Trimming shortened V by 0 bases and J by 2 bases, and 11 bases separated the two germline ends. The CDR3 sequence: CASSVGQIRNYGYTF. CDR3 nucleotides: TGTGCCAGCAGCGTAGGGCAAATAAGAAACTATGGCTACACCTTC.

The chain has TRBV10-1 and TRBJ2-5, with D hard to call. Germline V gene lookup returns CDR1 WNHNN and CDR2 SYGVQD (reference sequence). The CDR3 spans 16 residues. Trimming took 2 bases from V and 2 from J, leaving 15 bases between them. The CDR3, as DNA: TGCGCCAGCAGTGAGGGCCTGTTCGGCGGACAAGAGACCCAGTACTTC. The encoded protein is CASSEGLFGGQETQYF.

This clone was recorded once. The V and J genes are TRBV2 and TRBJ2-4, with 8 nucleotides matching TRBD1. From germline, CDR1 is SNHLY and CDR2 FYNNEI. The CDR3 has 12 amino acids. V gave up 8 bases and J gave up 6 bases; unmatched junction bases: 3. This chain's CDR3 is CASRDRRNIQYF. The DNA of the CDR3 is TGTGCCAGCCGGGACAGGAGAAACATTCAGTACTTC. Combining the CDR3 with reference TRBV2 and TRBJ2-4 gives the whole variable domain EPEVTQTPSHQVTQMGQEVILRCVPISNHLYFYWYRQILGQKVEFLVSFYNNEISEKSEIFDDQFSVERPDGSNFTLKIRSTKLEDSAMYFCASRDRRNIQYFGAGTRLSVL.

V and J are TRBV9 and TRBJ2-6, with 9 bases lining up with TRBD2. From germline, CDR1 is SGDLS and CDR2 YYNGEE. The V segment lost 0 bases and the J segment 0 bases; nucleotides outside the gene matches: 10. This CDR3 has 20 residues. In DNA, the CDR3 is TGTGCCAGCAGCGTAGAGGTACTAGCGGGTTCCTACTCTGGGGCCAACGTCCTGACTTTC. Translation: CASSVEVLAGSYSGANVLTF.

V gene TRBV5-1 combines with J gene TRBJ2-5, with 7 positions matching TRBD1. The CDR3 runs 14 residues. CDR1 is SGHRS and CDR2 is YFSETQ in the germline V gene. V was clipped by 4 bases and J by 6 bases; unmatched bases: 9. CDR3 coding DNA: TGCGCCAGCAGCGATCCACAGGGGATACAGACCCAGTACTTC. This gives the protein CASSDPQGIQTQYF.

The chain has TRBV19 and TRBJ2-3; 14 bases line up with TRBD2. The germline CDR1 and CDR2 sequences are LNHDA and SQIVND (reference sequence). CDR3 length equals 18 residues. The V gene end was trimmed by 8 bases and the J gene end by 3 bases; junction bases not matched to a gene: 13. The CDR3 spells CASSPGLAGVGATDTQYF. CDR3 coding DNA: TGTGCCAGTTCCCCGGGACTAGCGGGGGTTGGAGCGACAGATACGCAGTATTTT.

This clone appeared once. The CDR3 region has the DNA TGTGCCAGCAGTTACGGGGGCCGCTCCTACAATGAGCAGTTCTTC. Its protein is CASSYGGRSYNEQFF. The chain employs TRBV6-5 and TRBJ2-1, with D tentatively TRBD1 (6 bases). From germline, CDR1 is MNHEY and CDR2 SVGAGI. V shed 2 bases and J shed 0 bases, with 8 bases lying between them. CDR3 size: 15 residues.

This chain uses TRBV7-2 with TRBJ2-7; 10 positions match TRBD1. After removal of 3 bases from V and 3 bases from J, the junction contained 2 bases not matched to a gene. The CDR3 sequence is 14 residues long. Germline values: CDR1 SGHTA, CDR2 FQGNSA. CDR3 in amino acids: CASSFGTGVYEQYF. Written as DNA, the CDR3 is TGTGCCAGCAGCTTCGGGACAGGGGTCTACGAGCAGTACTTC.

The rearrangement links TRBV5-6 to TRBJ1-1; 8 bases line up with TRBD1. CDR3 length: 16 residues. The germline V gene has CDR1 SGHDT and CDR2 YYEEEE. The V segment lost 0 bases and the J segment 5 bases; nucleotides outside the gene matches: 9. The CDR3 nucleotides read TGTGCCAGCAGCTTGGTCTCCAGGGGGCATGGAACTGAAGCTTTCTTT. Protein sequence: CASSLVSRGHGTEAFF.

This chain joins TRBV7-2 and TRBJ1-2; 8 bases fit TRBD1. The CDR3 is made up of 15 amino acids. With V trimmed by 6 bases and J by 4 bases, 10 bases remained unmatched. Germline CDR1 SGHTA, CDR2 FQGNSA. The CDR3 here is CASRSQGEPPYGYTF. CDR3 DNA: TGTGCCAGCAGATCACAGGGGGAACCACCCTATGGCTACACCTTC. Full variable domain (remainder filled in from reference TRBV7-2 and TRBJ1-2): GAGVSQSPSNKVTEKGKDVELRCDPISGHTALYWYRQSLGQGLEFLIYFQGNSAPDKSGLPSDRFSAERTGGSVSTLTIQRTQQEDSAVYLCASRSQGEPPYGYTFGSGTRLTVV.

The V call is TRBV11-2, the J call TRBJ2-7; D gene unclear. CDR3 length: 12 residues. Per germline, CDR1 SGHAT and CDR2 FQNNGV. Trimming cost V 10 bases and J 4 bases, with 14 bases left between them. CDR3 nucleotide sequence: TGTGCCACCAGAGGTTTCGGGTACGAGCAGTACTTC. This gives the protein CATRGFGYEQYF.

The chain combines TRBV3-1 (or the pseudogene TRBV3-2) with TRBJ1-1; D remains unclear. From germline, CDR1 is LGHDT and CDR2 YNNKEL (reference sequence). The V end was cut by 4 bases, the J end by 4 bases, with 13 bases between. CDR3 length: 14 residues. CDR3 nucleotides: TGTGCCAGCAGCCCCCTCGGAGGAATCACTGAAGCTTTCTTT. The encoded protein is CASSPLGGITEAFF.

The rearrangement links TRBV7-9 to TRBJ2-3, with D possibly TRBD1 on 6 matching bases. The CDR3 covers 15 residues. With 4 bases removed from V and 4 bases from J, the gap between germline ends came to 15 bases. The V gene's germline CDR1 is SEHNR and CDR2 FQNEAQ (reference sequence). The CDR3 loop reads CASSSRAGAADTQYF. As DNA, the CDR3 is TGTGCCAGCAGCTCACGGGCAGGGGCCGCAGATACGCAGTATTTT.

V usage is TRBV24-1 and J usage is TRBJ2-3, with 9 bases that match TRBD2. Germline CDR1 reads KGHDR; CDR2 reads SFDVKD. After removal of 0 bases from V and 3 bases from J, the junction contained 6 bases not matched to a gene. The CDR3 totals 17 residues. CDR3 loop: CATSDLQGSGGTDTQYF. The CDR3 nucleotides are TGTGCCACCAGTGATTTGCAAGGTAGCGGGGGAACAGATACGCAGTATTTT.

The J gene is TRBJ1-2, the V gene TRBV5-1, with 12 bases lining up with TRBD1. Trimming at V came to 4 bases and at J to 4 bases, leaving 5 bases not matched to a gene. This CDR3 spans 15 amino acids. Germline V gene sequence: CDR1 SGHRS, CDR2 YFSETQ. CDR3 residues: CASSATGQGAYGYTF. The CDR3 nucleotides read TGCGCCAGCAGCGCCACGGGACAGGGGGCCTATGGCTACACCTTC.

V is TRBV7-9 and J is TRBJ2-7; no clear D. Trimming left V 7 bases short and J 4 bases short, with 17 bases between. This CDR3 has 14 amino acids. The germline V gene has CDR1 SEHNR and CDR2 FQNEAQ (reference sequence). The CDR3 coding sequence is TGTGCCAGCACCCTTCTCGGAGCCGTTTACGAGCAGTACTTC. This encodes CASTLLGAVYEQYF.

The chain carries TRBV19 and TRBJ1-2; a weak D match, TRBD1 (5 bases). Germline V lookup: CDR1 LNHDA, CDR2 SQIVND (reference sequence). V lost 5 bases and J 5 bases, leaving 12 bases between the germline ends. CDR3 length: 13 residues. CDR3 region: CASSLGRAYGYTF. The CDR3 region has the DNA TGTGCCAGTAGTTTGGGCAGGGCTTATGGCTACACCTTC. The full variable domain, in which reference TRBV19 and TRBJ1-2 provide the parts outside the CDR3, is DGGITQSPKYLFRKEGQNVTLSCEQNLNHDAMYWYRQDPGQGLRLIYYSQIVNDFQKGDIAEGYSVSREKKESFPLTVTSAQKNPTAFYLCASSLGRAYGYTFGSGTRLTVV.

The DNA of the CDR3 is TGTGCCAGTAGTTTGGGACTCAGACAAGAGACCCAGTACTTC. It codes for CASSLGLRQETQYF. The chain employs TRBV19 and TRBJ2-5, with a possible D match to TRBD2 (6 bases). The CDR3 contains 14 residues. In germline, CDR1 is LNHDA, CDR2 SQIVND (reference sequence). Between the trimmed V and J ends, which lost 5 bases and 2 bases, there was a span of 12 bases.